The clone carrying this T cell receptor beta chain was counted ten times or more. Its matching antigen is unknown. TCRdb's table, derived via immunoSEQ multiplex PCR, lists solely in-frame clones and lacks some. In total the sample includes 5,000 to 5,500 clones, none of them seen once. A marrow graft followed busulfan-fludarabine conditioning, with cyclophosphamide on days +3 and +4. Germline CDR1 SGHRS, CDR2 YFSETQ. Between the trimmed V and J ends, which lost 0 bases and 6 bases, there was a span of 12 bases. This CDR3 is 14 amino acids long. These data are taken from a study of T cells after posttransplantation cyclophosphamide. Study conclusions and caveats: Donor-recipient repertoire similarity was low at 1-2 months, rising over year one.

The receptor comes from a female patient in her 30s who received an allogeneic stem cell transplant from an unrelated donor, was CMV-positive, and had acute and chronic GVHD. Some T cells may trace back to the graft donor. The genes are TRBV5-1 and TRBJ1-1; D is uncertain. The specimen comprised PBMCs, sampled after allogeneic stem cell transplant with posttransplant cyclophosphamide. This CDR3 is CASSLGGSEAEAFF. In nucleotides, the CDR3 is TGCGCCAGCAGCTTGGGCGGTTCGGAGGCTGAAGCTTTCTTT.